The following is a T cell receptor beta chain sequence with its context. Its specificity is not known. Germline lookup yields CDR1 ENHRY and CDR2 SYGVKD. There are 15 residues in the CDR3. Trimming pared 4 bases from V and 17 bases from J, leaving 24 bases between. Assay used: immunoSEQ multiplex PCR; TCRdb lists only in-frame clones, some missing. The repertoire has about 150,000 clones, roughly 88% of them found once; the top ten carry 5% to 6.5%. This record belongs to a study of T cell responses to AZD1222 COVID-19 vaccine. The study, taken as a whole, reports: Reports indicate that nearly half of spike-specific TCRs are directed at unmutated variant regions.

This receptor was taken from an adult who received the AZD1222 COVID-19 vaccine. The chain has TRBV10-3 and TRBJ1-6; D not resolved. The sample in question was peripheral blood, obtained 28 days after the second AZD1222 dose. Here the CDR3 reads CAISAGRTKFGQVHF. The CDR3, as DNA: TGTGCCATCAGTGCCGGACGGACGAAATTTGGGCAGGTCCACTTT.